The present T cell receptor beta chain was sequenced within a study of blood T cell repertoires in COVID-19. Overall study context: The United States, Italy and Spain were the sources of the acute and convalescent COVID-19 samples. Nucleic acid was either cDNA or gDNA, and it came from T cells, B-cell-depleted T cells, or PBMCs.

CDR3 size: 16 residues. Germline CDR1 reads GTSNPN; CDR2 reads SVGIG (reference sequence). V gave up 3 bases and J gave up 5 bases; unmatched junction bases: 11. In the original analysis: Estimates of nucleated cell counts were drawn from the amplification of reference gene primers. Sequencing used immunoSEQ multiplex PCR; TCRdb keeps in-frame clones, though not all of them. The V and J calls and the clone size are those of that table, but D and trimming were determined from the DNA. The sample includes about 160,000 clones, around 85% seen only once; the top ten take about 3.3%. Source material: peripheral blood. The chain is built from TRBV30 and TRBJ2-5, with TRBD2 matching 11 bases. This receptor was identified in a human donor with acute or convalescent COVID-19. The donor label of this sample is uncertain. The CDR3 sequence: CAWRVAGGLPRETQYF. The CDR3, as DNA: TGTGCCTGGAGGGTAGCGGGGGGGCTCCCAAGGGAGACCCAGTACTTC.